Sequencing of this TCR beta chain was carried out in a study of shared clonotypes between healthy human individuals. Study as a whole: Samples came from two female and a few male donors aged 18 to 49.

The method was immunoSEQ multiplex PCR; TCRdb's version includes in-frame clones alone and lacks a portion of them. Here the sample spans 2 million to 2.5 million clones, 80% to 95% being singletons. As concerns this clone: Its antigen remains unknown.

Trimming shortened V by 3 bases and J by 2 bases, and 9 bases separated the two germline ends. Germline values: CDR1 MGHRA, CDR2 YSYEKL. There are 14 residues in the CDR3. General study points: Clonotypes shared by all four sorted-subset donors had higher generation probabilities than non-shared clonotypes.

Each sample came from a Caucasian adult donor living in Nashville, Tennessee. The source material was naive CD4+ T cells from PBMCs. Documented subset: CD45RA+ positively selected. This clonotype originated in a man aged 18 to 29 in good health. Some clones in this sample may be carry-over from other donors' samples. The chain recombines TRBV4-1 with TRBJ2-3; D remains unclear. For the CDR3, the DNA is TGCGCCAGCAGCCATTACGGAACCACAGATACGCAGTATTTT. This sequence encodes CASSHYGTTDTQYF.